Presented here are 24 T cell receptor beta chains from one specimen sequenced in a study of blood T cell repertoires in COVID-19. Only in-frame clones appear in the TCRdb table, and some are missing; sequencing was by immunoSEQ multiplex PCR. The profile covers about 74,000 clones, with approximately 91% appearing a single time and 2% to 3% taken by the ten largest. The source material was peripheral blood. These receptor sequences come from a man in his fifties or sixties with COVID-19, enrolled during active disease.

The genes are TRBV5-1 and TRBJ2-1; TRBD2 might be the D (5 bases). Germline CDR1 and CDR2: SGHRS and YFSETQ. CDR3 size: 11 residues. Trimming cost V 7 bases and J 9 bases, with 11 bases left between them. The DNA for the CDR3 is TGCGCCAGCCGGTCGGGGAGTGAGCAGTTCTTC. It yields the protein CASRSGSEQFF.

The J gene is TRBJ2-2, the V gene TRBV5-1; tentative D call: TRBD2 (6 bases). The CDR3 has 16 residues. Germline CDR1 and CDR2: SGHRS and YFSETQ. V dropped 3 bases and J dropped 0 bases, with 12 bases sitting between them. As DNA, the CDR3 is TGCGCCAGCAGCTCATTAGCGGATTCGAACACCGGGGAGCTGTTTTTT. Translation gives CASSSLADSNTGELFF.

The chain is built from TRBV6-2 or TRBV6-3 and TRBJ2-1; the match to TRBD2 covers 11 bases. The V and J ends lost 2 bases and 5 bases, in that order; junction bases with no gene match: 14. This CDR3 comprises 19 residues. Germline V gene sequence: CDR1 MNHEY, CDR2 SVGEGT. The CDR3 protein is CASSYPLAGGSIRNNEQFF. The CDR3 DNA follows: TGTGCCAGCAGTTACCCCCTAGCGGGAGGATCTATTCGAAACAATGAGCAGTTCTTC.

Concerning this clone itself: Other DNA sequences in the same sample also yield this CDR3. This chain joins TRBV9 and TRBJ2-3; tentatively, D is TRBD2 (6 bases). CDR1 and CDR2 from the germline V gene are SGDLS and YYNGEE. The ends were cut back, 0 bases at V and 6 bases at J, with 11 bases in the middle. The CDR3 contains 14 residues. CDR3: CASSVAGVADTQYF. In nucleotides, the CDR3 is TGTGCCAGCAGCGTAGCGGGAGTAGCGGATACGCAGTATTTT.

The gene calls are TRBV14 and TRBJ1-1; 7 bases align to TRBD1. After removal of 4 bases from V and 5 bases from J, the junction contained 4 bases not matched to a gene. This CDR3 has 13 amino acids. Germline V gene sequence: CDR1 SGHDN, CDR2 FVKESK. The CDR3 DNA reads as TGTGCCAGCAGCCGGACAGGTGATACTGAAGCTTTCTTT. This encodes CASSRTGDTEAFF.

The rearrangement uses TRBV4-2 and TRBJ1-2; 8 nucleotides line up with TRBD1. The CDR3 has 14 amino acids. V shed 2 bases, J shed 7 bases, and the junction held 6 bases outside the gene matches. The germline CDR1 and CDR2 sequences are LGHNA and YNFKEQ. The CDR3 loop reads CASSQFQGAGGYTF. CDR3 nucleotide sequence: TGTGCCAGCAGCCAATTCCAGGGGGCTGGTGGCTACACCTTC.

The chain joins TRBV7-9 to TRBJ2-7; D ambiguous. Germline lookup yields CDR1 SEHNR and CDR2 FQNEAQ (reference sequence). CDR3 size: 13 residues. V gave up 2 bases and J gave up 3 bases, with 8 bases separating them. The CDR3 protein is CASSLLADYEQYF. The CDR3 DNA reads TGTGCCAGCAGCTTATTAGCAGACTACGAGCAGTACTTC.

The chain combines TRBV6-7 with TRBJ1-1, with no clear D. TRBV6-7 has ORF status, its function being uncertain. The CDR3 is 12 amino acids. Trimming pared 2 bases from V and 7 bases from J, leaving 8 bases between. DNA for the CDR3: TGTGCCAGCAGTTACCCCGAGGGTGAAGCTTTCTTT. Amino acids: CASSYPEGEAFF.

This clone showed up just once. This chain connects TRBV27 to TRBJ1-2; D is uncertain. The V gene lost 0 bases and the J gene lost 8 bases, with 16 bases spanning the gap. The CDR3 spans 15 residues. The germline V gene has CDR1 MNHEY and CDR2 SMNVEV (reference sequence). CDR3 in amino acids: CASSLSTSGSGGYTF. In DNA, the CDR3 is TGTGCCAGCAGTTTATCGACCTCGGGAAGTGGGGGCTACACCTTC.

The chain has TRBV7-9 and TRBJ2-7; D is perhaps TRBD1 (6 bases). V lost 5 bases and J lost 0, with 14 bases in between. Germline V lookup: CDR1 SEHNR, CDR2 FQNEAQ (reference sequence). This CDR3 spans 15 amino acids. This chain's CDR3 is CASSATGRGSYEQYV. The CDR3 nucleotides read TGTGCCAGCAGCGCGACAGGAAGGGGCTCCTACGAGCAGTACGTC.

The CDR3 sequence: CASSYTTGDTQYF. The CDR3 bases are TGTGCCAGCAGCTACACGACGGGGGATACGCAGTATTTT. This chain links TRBV4-2 with TRBJ2-3, with D possibly TRBD2 on 5 matching bases. Trimming pared 5 bases from V and 6 bases from J, leaving 12 bases between. This CDR3 is 13 amino acids long. Germline V gene lookup returns CDR1 LGHNA and CDR2 YNFKEQ.

This chain connects TRBV28 to TRBJ1-2; TRBD1 aligns across 7 bases. CDR3 length equals 18 residues. Per the germline V gene, CDR1 is MDHEN and CDR2 is SYDVKM. Trimming at V came to 2 bases and at J to 3 bases, leaving 15 bases not matched to a gene. The CDR3 nucleotides read TGTGCCAGCAGTTTAAGGAAGCTCGGGACAGCTTATTACTATGGCTACACCTTC. This sequence encodes CASSLRKLGTAYYYGYTF.

This chain connects TRBV5-1 to TRBJ2-1; 7 bases are shared with TRBD2. Germline CDR1 reads SGHRS; CDR2 reads YFSETQ. J lost 0 bases, V lost 1 base, and 4 bases had no gene match. The CDR3 is 16 residues long. The CDR3 reads CASSLREGGSYNEQFF. In DNA, the CDR3 is TGCGCCAGCAGCTTGAGGGAGGGTGGCTCCTACAATGAGCAGTTCTTC. The complete variable domain, with remaining parts taken from reference TRBV5-1 and TRBJ2-1, reads KAGVTQTPRYLIKTRGQQVTLSCSPISGHRSVSWYQQTPGQGLQFLFEYFSETQRNKGNFPGRFSGRQFSNSRSEMNVSTLELGDSALYLCASSLREGGSYNEQFFGPGTRLTVL.

This clone was detected only once. V gene TRBV10-3 combines with J gene TRBJ1-3; TRBD1 might be the D (6 bases). The CDR3 totals 14 residues. Per the germline V gene, CDR1 is ENHRY and CDR2 is SYGVKD. V was pared by 7 bases and J by 2 bases, with 12 bases between. The CDR3 here is CAITPGQTGNTIYF. The CDR3 nucleotides are TGTGCCATCACCCCAGGACAGACTGGAAACACCATATATTTT.

The V and J genes are TRBV5-1 and TRBJ2-3; TRBD2 aligns across 14 bases. V lost 1 base, J lost 1 base, and 11 bases stayed unmatched. This CDR3 comprises 20 residues. From germline, CDR1 is SGHRS and CDR2 YFSETQ. The CDR3: CASSLRPGTSGRSRTDTQYF. CDR3 coding DNA: TGCGCCAGCAGCTTGCGGCCCGGGACTAGCGGGAGAAGTCGCACAGATACGCAGTATTTT.

The chain joins TRBV5-4 to TRBJ1-1; 8 bases are a match to TRBD1. The CDR3 is 16 amino acids. Losses at the gene ends were 0 bases for V and 3 bases for J; bases not matched to a gene: 7. Germline lookup yields CDR1 SGHNT and CDR2 YYREEE (reference sequence). The chain's CDR3 is CASSLVDRVGDTEAFF. The CDR3 DNA follows: TGTGCCAGCAGCTTGGTGGACAGGGTTGGTGACACTGAAGCTTTCTTT.

The chain carries TRBV5-1 and TRBJ2-5; 8 bases are shared with TRBD2. Germline loops: CDR1 SGHRS, CDR2 YFSETQ. V lost 1 base, J lost 2 bases, and 13 bases stayed unmatched. The CDR3 loop spans 18 amino acids. Here the CDR3 DNA reads TGCGCCAGCAGCTTGCGTGGCGGGAGGTACGACGGGCAAGAGACCCAGTACTTC. Residues: CASSLRGGRYDGQETQYF. The variable domain in full, completed from reference TRBV5-1 and TRBJ2-5, reads KAGVTQTPRYLIKTRGQQVTLSCSPISGHRSVSWYQQTPGQGLQFLFEYFSETQRNKGNFPGRFSGRQFSNSRSEMNVSTLELGDSALYLCASSLRGGRYDGQETQYFGPGTRLLVL.

This chain links TRBV6-6 with TRBJ1-4; no definite D call. Trimming pared 1 base from V and 8 bases from J, leaving 8 bases between. Germline V gene data show CDR1 as MNHNY and CDR2 as SVGAGI (reference sequence). The CDR3 is made up of 13 amino acids. CDR3 in amino acids: CASSYFVEEKLFF. For the CDR3, the DNA is TGTGCCAGCAGTTACTTTGTCGAGGAAAAACTGTTTTTT.

CDR3 in amino acids: CASSPISPGQLNTEAFF. The CDR3 coding sequence is TGTGCCAGCTCACCCATCTCCCCGGGACAATTGAACACTGAAGCTTTCTTT. The chain carries TRBV18 and TRBJ1-1; perhaps TRBD1 as D (6 bases). Germline V gene data show CDR1 as KGHSH and CDR2 as LQKENI. Trimming shortened V by 3 bases and J by 0 bases, and 17 bases separated the two germline ends. The CDR3 spans 17 residues.

J is TRBJ1-2 and V is TRBV2, with no clear D. Trimming took 3 bases from V and 2 from J, leaving 10 bases between them. This CDR3 has 14 residues. CDR1 SNHLY and CDR2 FYNNEI come from the germline V gene. DNA of the CDR3: TGTGCCAGCAGTGAGGCAAAAAAGAACTATGGCTACACCTTC. It is translated as CASSEAKKNYGYTF.

V gene TRBV28 combines with J gene TRBJ2-1, with TRBD2 matching over 8 bases. V shed 0 bases and J 6 bases; nucleotides not matched to a gene: 7. Looked up from germline, CDR1 is MDHEN and CDR2 is SYDVKM. This CDR3 is built from 16 residues. The CDR3 DNA is TGTGCCAGCAGTTTATGGGGCAGCGGGAGTGTCAATGAGCAGTTCTTC. This gives the protein CASSLWGSGSVNEQFF.

V and J are TRBV7-8 and TRBJ1-1, with D perhaps TRBD1 (6 bases). Per germline, CDR1 SGHVS and CDR2 FQNEAQ. The CDR3 sequence is 13 residues long. The V end lost 8 bases, the J end lost 3 bases, and 13 bases lay between the germline ends. The CDR3 nucleotides read TGTGCCAGCGCTTCACAGGGCGACACTGAAGCTTTCTTT. It is translated as CASASQGDTEAFF.

This clone was picked up one time. The chain employs TRBV19 and TRBJ2-1, with D hard to call. CDR1 is LNHDA, CDR2 SQIVND, per germline (reference sequence). The length of the CDR3 is 12 residues. Trimming cost V 6 bases and J 6 bases, with 9 bases left between them. Written as DNA, the CDR3 is TGTGCCAGTAGGCGGCAAAGCAATGAGCAGTTCTTC. As protein: CASRRQSNEQFF.

The chain employs TRBV24-1 and TRBJ2-3, with D tentatively TRBD1 (5 bases). V was cut by 3 bases and J by 0 bases, with 9 bases left in between. This CDR3 has 15 amino acids. Germline V gives CDR1 KGHDR, CDR2 SFDVKD. CDR3 sequence: CATSDPRTSTDTQYF. CDR3 bases: TGTGCCACCAGTGATCCCCGGACAAGCACAGATACGCAGTATTTT.